This T cell receptor (beta chain) originates from a study of shared clonotypes between healthy human individuals. Study context: The composition of the donors was a couple of women and a few men aged 18 to 49.

This CDR3 spans 16 amino acids. Overall study results and limits: Larger richness was generally estimated for naive than memory subsets.

In the original workflow: Sequence data from immunoSEQ were junction-only and lacked quality scores; consequently, filtering differed. Assay used: immunoSEQ multiplex PCR; TCRdb lists only in-frame clones, some missing. The DNA was the basis for D and trimming; V, J and clone size are from that table. The sample records around 1.9 million clones, roughly 91% being singletons. To note about this clone: The antigen remains unidentified.

Naive CD8 isolation took CD45RO-negative cells positively selected for CCR7 and excluded terminally differentiated effector memory CD45RA+ cells. Sample: naive CD8+ T cells from PBMCs. The J gene is TRBJ1-4, the V gene TRBV21-1; the table's D call, TRBD1, has no DNA check behind it. TRBV21-1 corresponds to a pseudogene. This clonotype was obtained from a man between 18 and 35 years old in good health. Some clones in this sample may be carry-over from other donors' samples. CDR3 sequence (DNA): TGTGCCAGCAGCAAAACGAAGGCAGGCTGTAATGAAAAACTGTTTTTT. This codes for CASSKTKAGCNEKLFF.